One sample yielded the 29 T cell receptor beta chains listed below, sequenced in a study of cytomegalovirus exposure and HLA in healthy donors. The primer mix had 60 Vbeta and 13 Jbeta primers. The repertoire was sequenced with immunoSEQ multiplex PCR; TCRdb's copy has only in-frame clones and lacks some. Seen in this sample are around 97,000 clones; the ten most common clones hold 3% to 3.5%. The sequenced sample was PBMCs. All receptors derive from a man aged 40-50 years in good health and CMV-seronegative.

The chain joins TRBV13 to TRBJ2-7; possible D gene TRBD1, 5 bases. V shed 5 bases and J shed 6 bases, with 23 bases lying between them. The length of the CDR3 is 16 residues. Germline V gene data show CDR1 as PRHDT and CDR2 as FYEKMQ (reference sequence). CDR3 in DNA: TGTGCCAGCAGCCTATATTCCAGTGGGGCGGTGGCCGAGCAGTACTTC. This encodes CASSLYSSGAVAEQYF.

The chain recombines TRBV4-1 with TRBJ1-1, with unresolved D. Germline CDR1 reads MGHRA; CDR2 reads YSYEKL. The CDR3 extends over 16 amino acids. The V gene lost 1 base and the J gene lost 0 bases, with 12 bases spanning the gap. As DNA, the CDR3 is TGCGCCAGCAGCCAAGCCGGAGCTACACTGAACACTGAAGCTTTCTTT. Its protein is CASSQAGATLNTEAFF.

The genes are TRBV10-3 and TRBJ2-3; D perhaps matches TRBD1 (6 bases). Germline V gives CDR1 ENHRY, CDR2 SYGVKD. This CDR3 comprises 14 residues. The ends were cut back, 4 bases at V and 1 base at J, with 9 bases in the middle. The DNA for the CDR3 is TGTGCCATCAGTGCGGGACACCGCACAGATACGCAGTATTTT. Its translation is CAISAGHRTDTQYF.

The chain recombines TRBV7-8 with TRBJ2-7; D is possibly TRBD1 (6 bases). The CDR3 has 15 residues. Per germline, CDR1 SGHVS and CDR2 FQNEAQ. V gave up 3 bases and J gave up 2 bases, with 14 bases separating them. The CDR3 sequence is CASSLSTGRTYEQYF. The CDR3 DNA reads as TGTGCCAGCAGCTTGTCGACAGGCCGTACCTACGAGCAGTACTTC.

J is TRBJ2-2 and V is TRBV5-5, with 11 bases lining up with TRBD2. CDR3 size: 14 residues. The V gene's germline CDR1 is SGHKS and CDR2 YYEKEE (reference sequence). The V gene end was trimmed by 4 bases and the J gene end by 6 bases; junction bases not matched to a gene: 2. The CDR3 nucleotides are TGTGCCAGCAGCCGGACTAGCGGGCCCGGGGAGCTGTTTTTT. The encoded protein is CASSRTSGPGELFF.

The CDR3, as DNA: TGTGCCAGCAGTTACGGCGGGGGATCTAGCACAGATACGCAGTATTTT. Residues: CASSYGGGSSTDTQYF. The J gene is TRBJ2-3, the V gene TRBV2; 7 bases are shared with TRBD2. CDR1 is SNHLY and CDR2 is FYNNEI in the germline V gene. This CDR3 has 16 residues. With V trimmed by 5 bases and J by 0 bases, 8 bases remained unmatched.

In DNA, the CDR3 is TGTGCCAGCAGCCCAGGGACTAGCGTTAGCACAGATACGCAGTATTTT. Its translation: CASSPGTSVSTDTQYF. The chain combines TRBV5-4 with TRBJ2-3; 10 bases line up with TRBD2. After removal of 4 bases from V and 0 bases from J, the junction contained 5 bases not matched to a gene. The length of the CDR3 is 16 residues. Germline loops: CDR1 SGHNT, CDR2 YYREEE (reference sequence).

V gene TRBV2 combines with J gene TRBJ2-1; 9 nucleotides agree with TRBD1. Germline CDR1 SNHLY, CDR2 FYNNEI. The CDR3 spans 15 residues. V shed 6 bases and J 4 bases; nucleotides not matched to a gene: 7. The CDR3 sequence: CASRARDREYNEQFF. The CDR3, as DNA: TGTGCCAGCAGAGCCCGGGACAGGGAGTACAATGAGCAGTTCTTC.

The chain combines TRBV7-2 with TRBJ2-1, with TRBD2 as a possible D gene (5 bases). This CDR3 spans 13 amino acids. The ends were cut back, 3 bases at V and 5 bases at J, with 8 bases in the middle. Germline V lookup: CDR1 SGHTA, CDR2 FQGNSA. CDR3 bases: TGTGCCAGCAGCTTGATGCGGGACAATGAGCAGTTCTTC. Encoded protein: CASSLMRDNEQFF.

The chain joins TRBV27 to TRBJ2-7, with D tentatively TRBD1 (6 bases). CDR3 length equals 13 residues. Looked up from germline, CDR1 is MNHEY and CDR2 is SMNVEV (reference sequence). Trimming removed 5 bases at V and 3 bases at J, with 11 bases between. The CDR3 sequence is CASSLQGNYEQYF. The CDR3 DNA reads TGTGCCAGCAGTCTACAGGGCAACTACGAGCAGTACTTC.

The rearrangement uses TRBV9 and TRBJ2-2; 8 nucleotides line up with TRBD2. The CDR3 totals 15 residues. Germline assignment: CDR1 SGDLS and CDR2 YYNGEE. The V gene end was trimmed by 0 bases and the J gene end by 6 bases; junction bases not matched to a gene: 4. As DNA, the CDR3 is TGTGCCAGCAGCGTAGCGGGGGGGGGATCCGGGGAGCTGTTTTTT. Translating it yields CASSVAGGGSGELFF.

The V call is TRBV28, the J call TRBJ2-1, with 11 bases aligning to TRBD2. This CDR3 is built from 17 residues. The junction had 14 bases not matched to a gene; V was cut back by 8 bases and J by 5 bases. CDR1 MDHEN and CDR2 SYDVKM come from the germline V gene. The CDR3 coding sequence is TGTGCCAGCTGGGCTTTCCCTCTAGCGGGAGGCAACAATGAGCAGTTCTTC. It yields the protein CASWAFPLAGGNNEQFF.

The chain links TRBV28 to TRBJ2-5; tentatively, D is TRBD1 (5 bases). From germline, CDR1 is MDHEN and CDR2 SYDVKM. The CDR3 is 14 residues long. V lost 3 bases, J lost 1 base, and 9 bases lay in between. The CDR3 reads CASSFRQIQETQYF. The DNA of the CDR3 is TGTGCCAGCAGTTTCAGACAGATCCAAGAGACCCAGTACTTC. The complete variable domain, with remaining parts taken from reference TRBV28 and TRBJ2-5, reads DVKVTQSSRYLVKRTGEKVFLECVQDMDHENMFWYRQDPGLGLRLIYFSYDVKMKEKGDIPEGYSVSREKKERFSLILESASTNQTSMYLCASSFRQIQETQYFGPGTRLLVL.

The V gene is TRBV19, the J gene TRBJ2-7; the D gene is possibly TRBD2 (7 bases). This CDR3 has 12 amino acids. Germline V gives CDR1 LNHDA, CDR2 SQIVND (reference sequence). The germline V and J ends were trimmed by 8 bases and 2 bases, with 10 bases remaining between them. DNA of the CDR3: TGTGCCAGTTCGGGGGGCGCCTACGAGCAGTACTTC. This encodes CASSGGAYEQYF.

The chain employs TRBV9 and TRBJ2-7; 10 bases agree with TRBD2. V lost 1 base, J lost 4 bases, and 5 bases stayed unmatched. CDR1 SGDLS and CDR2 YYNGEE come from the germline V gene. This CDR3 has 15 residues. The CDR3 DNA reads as TGTGCCAGCAGCGTAAGCGGGGGGGCCGGTTACGAGCAGTACTTC. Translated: CASSVSGGAGYEQYF.

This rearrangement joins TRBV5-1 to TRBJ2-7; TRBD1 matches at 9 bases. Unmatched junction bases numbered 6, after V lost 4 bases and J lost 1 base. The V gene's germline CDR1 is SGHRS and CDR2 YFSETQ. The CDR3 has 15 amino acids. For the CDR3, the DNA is TGCGCCAGCAGCATTCAACAGGGGGCGTCCTACGAGCAGTACTTC. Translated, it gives CASSIQQGASYEQYF.

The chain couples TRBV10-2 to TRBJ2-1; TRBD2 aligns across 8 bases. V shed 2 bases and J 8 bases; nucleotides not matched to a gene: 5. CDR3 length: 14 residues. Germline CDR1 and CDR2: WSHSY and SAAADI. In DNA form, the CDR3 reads TGCGCCAGCAGTGAGGTAGCGGGATGGCATGAGCAGTTCTTC. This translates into CASSEVAGWHEQFF.

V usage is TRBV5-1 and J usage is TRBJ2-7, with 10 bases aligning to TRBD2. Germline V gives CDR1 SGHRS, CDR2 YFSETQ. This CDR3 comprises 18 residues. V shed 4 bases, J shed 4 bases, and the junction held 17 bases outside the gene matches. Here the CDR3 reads CASSALGQLAGEGYEQYF. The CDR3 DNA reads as TGCGCCAGCAGCGCCCTTGGACAGCTAGCGGGAGAAGGGTACGAGCAGTACTTC.

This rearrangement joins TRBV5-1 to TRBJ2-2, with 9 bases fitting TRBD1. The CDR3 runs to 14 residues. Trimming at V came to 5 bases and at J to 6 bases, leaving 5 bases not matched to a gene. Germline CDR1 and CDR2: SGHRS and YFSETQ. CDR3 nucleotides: TGCGCCAGCAGATGGACAGGGGAGGCCGGGGAGCTGTTTTTT. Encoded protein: CASRWTGEAGELFF.

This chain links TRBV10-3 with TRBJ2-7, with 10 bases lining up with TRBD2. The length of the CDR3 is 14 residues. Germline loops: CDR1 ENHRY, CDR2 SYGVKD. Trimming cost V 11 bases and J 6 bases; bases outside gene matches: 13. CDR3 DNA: TGTGCCGCCAAAGCAGCGGGAGGGCCGGGCGAGCAGTACTTC. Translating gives CAAKAAGGPGEQYF.

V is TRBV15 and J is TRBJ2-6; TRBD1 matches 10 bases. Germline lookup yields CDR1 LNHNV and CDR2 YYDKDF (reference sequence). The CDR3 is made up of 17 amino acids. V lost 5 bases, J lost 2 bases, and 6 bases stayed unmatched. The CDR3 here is CATSEGQGIAGANVLTF. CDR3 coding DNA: TGTGCCACCAGCGAGGGACAGGGGATCGCTGGGGCCAACGTCCTGACTTTC.

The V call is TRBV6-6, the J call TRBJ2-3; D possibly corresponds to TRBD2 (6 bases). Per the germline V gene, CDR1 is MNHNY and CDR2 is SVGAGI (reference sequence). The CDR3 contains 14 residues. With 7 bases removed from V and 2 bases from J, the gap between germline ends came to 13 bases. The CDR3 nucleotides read TGTGCCAGCAAGGGCGGGATAAACACAGATACGCAGTATTTT. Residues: CASKGGINTDTQYF.

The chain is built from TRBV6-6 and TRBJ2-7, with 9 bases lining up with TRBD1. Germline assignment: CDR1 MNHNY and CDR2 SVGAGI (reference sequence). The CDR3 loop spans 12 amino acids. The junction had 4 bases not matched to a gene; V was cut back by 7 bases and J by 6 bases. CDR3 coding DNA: TGTGCCAGCAAGGGGACAGGGTTCGAGCAGTACTTC. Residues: CASKGTGFEQYF.

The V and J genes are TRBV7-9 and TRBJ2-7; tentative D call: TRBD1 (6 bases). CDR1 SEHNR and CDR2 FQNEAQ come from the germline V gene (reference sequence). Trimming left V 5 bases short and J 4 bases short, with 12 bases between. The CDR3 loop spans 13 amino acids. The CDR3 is CASSLYGQYEQYF. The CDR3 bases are TGTGCCAGCAGCCTCTATGGACAGTACGAGCAGTACTTC.

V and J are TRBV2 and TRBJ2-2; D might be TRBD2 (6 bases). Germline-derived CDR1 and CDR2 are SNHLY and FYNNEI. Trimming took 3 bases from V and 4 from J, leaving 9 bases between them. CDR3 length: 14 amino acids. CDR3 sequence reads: CASSEVEGTGELFF. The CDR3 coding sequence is TGTGCCAGCAGTGAGGTGGAGGGCACCGGGGAGCTGTTTTTT.

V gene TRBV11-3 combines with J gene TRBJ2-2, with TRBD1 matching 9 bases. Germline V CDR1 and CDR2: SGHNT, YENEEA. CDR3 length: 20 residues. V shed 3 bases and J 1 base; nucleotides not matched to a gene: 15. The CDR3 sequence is CASSFSVRDREFRNTGELFF. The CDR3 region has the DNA TGTGCCAGCAGCTTCTCCGTGCGGGACAGGGAATTCCGGAACACCGGGGAGCTGTTTTTT.

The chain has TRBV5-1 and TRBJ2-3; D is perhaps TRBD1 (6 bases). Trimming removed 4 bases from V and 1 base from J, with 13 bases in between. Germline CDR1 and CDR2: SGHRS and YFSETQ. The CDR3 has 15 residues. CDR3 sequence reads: CASSANRVGTDTQYF. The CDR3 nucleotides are TGCGCCAGCAGCGCGAACAGGGTGGGCACAGATACGCAGTATTTT.

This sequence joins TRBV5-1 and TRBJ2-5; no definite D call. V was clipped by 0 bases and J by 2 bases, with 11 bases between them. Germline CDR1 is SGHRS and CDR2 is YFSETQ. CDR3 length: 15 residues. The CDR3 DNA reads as TGCGCCAGCAGCTTGGCTAACTCTCGACAAGAGACCCAGTACTTC. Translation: CASSLANSRQETQYF.

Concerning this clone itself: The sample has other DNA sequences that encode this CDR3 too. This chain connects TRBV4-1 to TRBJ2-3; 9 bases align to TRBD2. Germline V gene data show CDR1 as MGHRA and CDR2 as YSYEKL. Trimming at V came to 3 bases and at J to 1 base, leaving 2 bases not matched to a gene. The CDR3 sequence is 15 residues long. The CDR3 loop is CASSQVAGGTDTQYF. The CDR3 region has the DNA TGCGCCAGCAGCCAGGTAGCGGGAGGCACAGATACGCAGTATTTT.